The present T cell receptor beta chain was sequenced within a study of tumor-infiltrating lymphocytes in primary liver carcinoma. Germline DNA was also extracted, and blood RNA was taken from unsorted whole blood. In the case of this clonotype: At one boundary the junction diverges from the germline segment, which might be a read error.

A constant-region primer served to make TCR beta cDNA from about 490 ng total RNA. Three nested multiplex PCR rounds of slightly modified ARM-PCR generated TCR beta libraries. TRBV1-TRBV30 forward primers and a C-beta reverse primer were used in the first two PCR rounds, which each ran for ten to eleven cycles. Each CDR3 protein is one row after TCRdb ran MiXCR on the multiplex PCR reads. The sample comprises approximately 320,000 distinct CDR3 sequences, roughly three fifths of which are singletons, and more than 15% rests with the top ten. The length of the CDR3 is 13 residues. Per the germline V gene, CDR1 is MNHNY and CDR2 is SVGAGI (reference sequence).

The specimen sequenced was peripheral blood. This TCR came from a woman younger than 45 with primary liver carcinoma and hepatitis B virus infection. V and J are TRBV6-6 and TRBJ2-1; D unresolved. CDR3 DNA sequence: TGTGCCAGCAGCCGCTTCCACGACAATGAGCACTTCTTC. It codes for CASSRFHDNEHFF.